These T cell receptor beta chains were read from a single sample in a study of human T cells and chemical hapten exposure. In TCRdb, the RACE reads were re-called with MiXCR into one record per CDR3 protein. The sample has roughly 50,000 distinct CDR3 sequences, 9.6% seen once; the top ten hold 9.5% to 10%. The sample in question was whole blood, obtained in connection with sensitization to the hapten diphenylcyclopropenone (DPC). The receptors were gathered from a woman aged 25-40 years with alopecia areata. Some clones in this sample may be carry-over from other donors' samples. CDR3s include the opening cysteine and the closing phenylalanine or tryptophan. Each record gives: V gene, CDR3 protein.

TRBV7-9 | CASSTGTGGSRSEQYF
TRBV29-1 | CSVEEPVGQPQHF
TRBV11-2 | CASSLGPLAGGPSTDTQYF
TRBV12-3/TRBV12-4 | CASSGTGRYGYTF
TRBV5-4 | CASSLWGGTENYEQYF
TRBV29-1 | CSVEDGAGAKNIQYF
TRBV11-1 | CASSPLKGGYEQYF
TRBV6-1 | CASSPTKRNEKLFF
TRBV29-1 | CSVEKSNAGQEYEQYF
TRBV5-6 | CASSPWPGDTEAFF
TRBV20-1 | CSARDGSGDEKLFF
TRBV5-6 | CASSLAGNMNTEAFF
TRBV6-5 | CASRPYGTETDTQYF
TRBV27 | CASTKQGSYEQYF
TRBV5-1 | CASSADSLNTEAFF
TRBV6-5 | CASSRTAGNSPLHF
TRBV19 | CASGTGVEQYF
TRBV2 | CASMDPGYNEQFF
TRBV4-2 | CASSQDRAGMYEQYF
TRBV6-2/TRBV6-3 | CASSLNPPGQGGEQFF
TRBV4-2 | CASSHGDTGPSTDTQYF
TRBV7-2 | CASSTTQGEVGGYTF
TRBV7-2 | CAIEGGVYVTGELFF
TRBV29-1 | CSVVPDTQYF
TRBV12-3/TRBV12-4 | CASLGTPLQTDTQYF
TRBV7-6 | CASSTGQPNQPQHF
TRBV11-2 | CASSLAFGLAGTDTQYF
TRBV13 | CAGSKAGAADEQFF
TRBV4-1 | CASSQDRGLAKNIQYF
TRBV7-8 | CASSLSRGSTGELLF
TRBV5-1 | CASSLDETQYF
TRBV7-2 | CASSLGGLAGIRDTQYF
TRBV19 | CASKGGADRGKGQPQHF
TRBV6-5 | CATRKAGLTEAFF
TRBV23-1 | CASSRLAPGLSSYEQYF
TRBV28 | CASSLRDRDSNEQFF
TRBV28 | CASSSPTGGTREKLFF
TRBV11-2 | CASSLGRLGQGSGNTIYF
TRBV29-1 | CSVAQGGNSPLHF
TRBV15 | CATSSVYREGKTEAFF
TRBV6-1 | CASSPNEAISNQPQHF
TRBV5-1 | CASSTGPSGNTIYF
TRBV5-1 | CASSPSGTETQYF
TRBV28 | CATETGGLFRAFF
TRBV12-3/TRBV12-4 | CASSRRGTNTEAFF
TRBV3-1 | CASSPTTVRTGELFF
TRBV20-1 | CSARDRDYSYNEQFF
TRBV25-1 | CASSIAGGLNEQFF
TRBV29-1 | CSVGEYQETQYF
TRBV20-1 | CSATGFGIYEQYF
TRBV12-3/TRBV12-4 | CASSTAGTGAFEQYF
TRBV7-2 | CASSLTGGGRPTDTQYF
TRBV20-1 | CSGSEGNEKLFF
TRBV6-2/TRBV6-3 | CASSLQGAEQFF
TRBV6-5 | CASSYSGSRSEQYF
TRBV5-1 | CASSLDRAAFNTEAFF
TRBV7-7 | CASSLDGGNTGELFF
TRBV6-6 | CASSSGRSPGNQPQHF
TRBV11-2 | CASSPTGRDHTDTQYF